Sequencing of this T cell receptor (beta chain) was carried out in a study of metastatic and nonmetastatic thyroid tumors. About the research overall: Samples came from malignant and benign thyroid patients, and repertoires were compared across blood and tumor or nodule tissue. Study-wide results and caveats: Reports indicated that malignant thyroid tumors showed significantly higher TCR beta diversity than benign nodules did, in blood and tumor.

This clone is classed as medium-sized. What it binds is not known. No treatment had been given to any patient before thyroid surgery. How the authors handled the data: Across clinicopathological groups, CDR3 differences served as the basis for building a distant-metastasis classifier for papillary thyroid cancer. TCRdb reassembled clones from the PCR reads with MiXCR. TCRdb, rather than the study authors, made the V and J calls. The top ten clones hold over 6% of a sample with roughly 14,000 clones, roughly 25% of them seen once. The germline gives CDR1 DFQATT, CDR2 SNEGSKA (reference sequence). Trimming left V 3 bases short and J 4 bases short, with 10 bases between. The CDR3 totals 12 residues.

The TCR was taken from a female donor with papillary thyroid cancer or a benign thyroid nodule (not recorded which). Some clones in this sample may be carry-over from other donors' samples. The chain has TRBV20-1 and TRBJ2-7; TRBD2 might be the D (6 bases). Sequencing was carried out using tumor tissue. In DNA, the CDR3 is TGCAGTGCTAGCGGGGGTGGGTACGAGCAGTACTTC. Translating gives CSASGGGYEQYF.